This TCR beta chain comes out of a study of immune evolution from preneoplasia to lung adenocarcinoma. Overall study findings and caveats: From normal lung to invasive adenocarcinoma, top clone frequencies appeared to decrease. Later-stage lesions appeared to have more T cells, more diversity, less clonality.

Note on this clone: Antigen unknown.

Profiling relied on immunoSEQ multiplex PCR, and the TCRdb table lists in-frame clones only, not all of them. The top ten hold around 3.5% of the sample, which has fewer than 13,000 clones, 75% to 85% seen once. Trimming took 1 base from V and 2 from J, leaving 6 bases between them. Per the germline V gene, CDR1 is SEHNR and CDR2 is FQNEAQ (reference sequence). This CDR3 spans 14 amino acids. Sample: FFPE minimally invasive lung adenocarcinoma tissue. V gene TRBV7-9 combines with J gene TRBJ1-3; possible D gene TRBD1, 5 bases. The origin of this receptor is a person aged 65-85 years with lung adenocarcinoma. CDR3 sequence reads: CASSLGTTGNTIYF. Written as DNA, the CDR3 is TGTGCCAGCAGCTTAGGGACAACTGGAAACACCATATATTTT.